Each of the 13 T cell receptor beta chains below was sequenced from the same sample in a study of blood T cells in healthy people across ages. A second roughly 6 to 11 cycle PCR used barcoded and J-beta primers. One entry per CDR3 protein, called by TCRdb with MiXCR from the 5' RACE reads. This table has about 580,000 distinct CDR3 sequences, 47% appearing once. Sequencing was carried out using blood. Receptors originate from an elderly man in good health.

The chain carries TRBV6-5 and TRBJ1-1, with unresolved D. The CDR3 is 13 amino acids. V was shortened by 5 bases and J by 3 bases, with 10 bases between the two germline ends. Per germline, CDR1 MNHEY and CDR2 SVGAGI. The CDR3: CASSDYLHTEAFF. CDR3 coding DNA: TGTGCCAGCAGTGACTATCTGCACACTGAAGCTTTCTTT.

The chain couples TRBV6-5 to TRBJ1-2; D not certain. V lost 6 bases, J lost 7 bases, and 21 bases lay in between. Germline CDR1 reads MNHEY; CDR2 reads SVGAGI. CDR3 size: 15 residues. The CDR3 reads CASRSPAREGGGYTF. CDR3 in DNA: TGTGCCAGCAGGTCCCCTGCCCGAGAGGGTGGTGGCTACACCTTC.

The chain couples TRBV15 to TRBJ2-5; D not certain. The J call is uncertain, as TRBJ2-7 better fits the DNA end. Germline CDR1 is LNHNV and CDR2 is YYDKDF (reference sequence). The CDR3 has 13 amino acids. CDR3 region: CATSRGVSDEQYF. DNA for the CDR3: TGTGCCACCAGCAGAGGCGTATCGGACGAGCAGTACTTC.

The V call is TRBV4-2, the J call TRBJ1-2; the D gene is possibly TRBD1 (6 bases). Trimming stripped 4 bases from V and 4 bases from J, with 19 bases between. The CDR3 sequence is 16 residues long. CDR1 and CDR2 (germline): LGHNA, YNFKEQ. The CDR3 sequence is CASSPKIAGDGYGYTF. CDR3 coding DNA: TGTGCCAGCAGCCCCAAGATCGCAGGGGATGGCTATGGCTACACCTTC.

The CDR3 sequence is CAIARTGFSYEQYF. CDR3 DNA: TGTGCCATCGCACGGACAGGGTTCTCCTACGAGCAGTACTTC. V and J are TRBV7-2 and TRBJ2-7; 8 positions agree with TRBD1. Per the germline V gene, CDR1 is SGHTA and CDR2 is FQGNSA. The ends lost 10 bases at V and 0 bases at J; junction bases unmatched: 8. This CDR3 is built from 14 residues.

In its sample, this clonotype was seen a few times. The rearrangement links TRBV29-1 to TRBJ2-3; D might be TRBD2 (5 bases). The length of the CDR3 is 14 residues. Trimming pared 4 bases from V and 0 bases from J, leaving 11 bases between. Germline V gene data show CDR1 as SQVTM and CDR2 as ANQGSEA. CDR3 amino acids: CSVGGPPSTDTQYF. The CDR3 nucleotides are TGCAGCGTTGGAGGGCCACCGAGCACAGATACGCAGTATTTT.

This sequence joins TRBV7-2 and TRBJ2-7; D is unresolved. There are 13 residues in the CDR3. The germline V and J ends were trimmed by 5 bases and 7 bases, with 15 bases remaining between them. Per germline, CDR1 SGHTA and CDR2 FQGNSA. CDR3 residues: CASSASSGREQYF. Here the CDR3 DNA reads TGTGCCAGCAGCGCCAGTTCCGGACGGGAGCAGTACTTC.

About this clonotype: Its ends do not fully match the called genes, so a read error is possible. The genes are TRBV29-1 and TRBJ1-6; 9 nucleotides agree with TRBD1. CDR1 is SQVTM, CDR2 ANQGSEA, per germline. The CDR3 length is 14 residues. The CDR3 DNA sequence: TGCAGCGCCCGGACAGGGGCGGCATTCGGACCCCCCCACTTT. This gives the protein CSARTGAAFGPPHF.

The gene calls are TRBV29-1 and TRBJ2-7, with D possibly being TRBD2 (6 bases). CDR1 and CDR2 (germline): SQVTM, ANQGSEA. V was shortened by 2 bases and J by 7 bases, with 15 bases between the two germline ends. The CDR3 consists of 13 residues. CDR3 in amino acids: CSVERAAGNEQYF. The CDR3 nucleotides read TGCAGCGTTGAAAGGGCAGCGGGCAATGAGCAGTACTTC.

This clonotype was seen a few times. Possible read error: a much larger clone is one base away. The chain couples TRBV6-6 to TRBJ1-5; a possible D gene is TRBD1 (5 bases). Trimming shortened V by 0 bases and J by 2 bases, and 11 bases separated the two germline ends. The CDR3 totals 16 residues. CDR1 and CDR2 from the germline V gene are MNHNY and SVGAGI (reference sequence). CDR3 in DNA: TGTGCCAGCAGTTACTCAGGGGTTTCCGGCAATCAGCCCCAGCATTTT. Amino acids: CASSYSGVSGNQPQHF.

This sequence joins TRBV5-1 and TRBJ1-1; no reliable D call. Germline-derived CDR1 and CDR2 are SGHRS and YFSETQ. The CDR3 spans 11 residues. V was clipped by 7 bases and J by 8 bases, with 12 bases between them. CDR3 loop: CASGTSREAFF. The DNA for the CDR3 is TGCGCCAGCGGAACAAGCCGAGAAGCTTTCTTT.

This clonotype has only a few counts. CDR3 bases: TGTGCCAGCAGCGATGTTGCCGCCTTCCCCTATGGCTACACCTTC. Its protein product is CASSDVAAFPYGYTF. The chain employs TRBV5-6 and TRBJ1-2; no definite D call. The CDR3 length is 15 residues. Deletions cut 4 bases from V and 4 bases from J, with 17 bases between. CDR1 SGHDT and CDR2 YYEEEE come from the germline V gene.

The chain recombines TRBV9 with TRBJ2-5, with a tentative D call TRBD2 (5 bases). The CDR3 length is 16 residues. Germline V CDR1 and CDR2: SGDLS, YYNGEE. Trimming took 4 bases from V and 5 from J, leaving 21 bases between them. CDR3 loop: CASSPRGSRKSETQYF. In DNA form, the CDR3 reads TGTGCCAGCAGCCCCCGGGGTAGCCGAAAGTCGGAGACCCAGTACTTC.